This T cell receptor beta chain is from a study of T cell repertoires in cytomegalovirus infection. This clonotype was picked up a small number of times. The antigen is unknown. TCRdb called the reads again in MiXCR, with one record for every CDR3 protein. The table records 650,000 to 850,000 distinct CDR3 sequences, just under 30% of them present only once. Germline CDR1 and CDR2: SGHVS and FNYEAQ. The trim removed 3 bases at V and 2 bases at J, leaving 10 bases unmatched. This CDR3 spans 17 amino acids. The TCR was taken from a human donor in good health (CMV status not recorded). Some clones in this sample may be carry-over from other donors' samples. The source material was cultured CD8+ T cells from PBMCs, sampled from culture after CMV antigen stimulation. V gene TRBV7-6 combines with J gene TRBJ2-3, with 8 bases fitting TRBD2. This CDR3 is CASSLGGLSGVTDTQYF. The CDR3 coding sequence is TGTGCCAGCAGCTTGGGGGGACTTAGCGGGGTCACAGATACGCAGTATTTT.